Here is one TCR beta chain with its context. CDR1 is SGHTA, CDR2 FQGNSA, per germline. The CDR3 runs to 19 residues. Trimming at V came to 2 bases and at J to 6 bases, leaving 16 bases not matched to a gene. This sample was included in a study of cytomegalovirus exposure and HLA in healthy donors. 13 Jbeta primers and 60 Vbeta primers were used for the PCR. This table comes from immunoSEQ multiplex PCR, and its TCRdb copy is limited to in-frame clones, with some not included. The sample shows 90,000 to 120,000 clones, approximately 72% of them seen only once. Sequencing was performed on PBMCs. This receptor was identified in a male donor in good health and CMV-seropositive. The rearrangement uses TRBV7-2 and TRBJ2-2, with 9 nucleotides matching TRBD1. CDR3 nucleotide sequence: TGTGCCAGCAGCTTACTCTATTTAGGGACAGGGAATATCGCCGGGGAGCTGTTTTTT. Translated: CASSLLYLGTGNIAGELFF.